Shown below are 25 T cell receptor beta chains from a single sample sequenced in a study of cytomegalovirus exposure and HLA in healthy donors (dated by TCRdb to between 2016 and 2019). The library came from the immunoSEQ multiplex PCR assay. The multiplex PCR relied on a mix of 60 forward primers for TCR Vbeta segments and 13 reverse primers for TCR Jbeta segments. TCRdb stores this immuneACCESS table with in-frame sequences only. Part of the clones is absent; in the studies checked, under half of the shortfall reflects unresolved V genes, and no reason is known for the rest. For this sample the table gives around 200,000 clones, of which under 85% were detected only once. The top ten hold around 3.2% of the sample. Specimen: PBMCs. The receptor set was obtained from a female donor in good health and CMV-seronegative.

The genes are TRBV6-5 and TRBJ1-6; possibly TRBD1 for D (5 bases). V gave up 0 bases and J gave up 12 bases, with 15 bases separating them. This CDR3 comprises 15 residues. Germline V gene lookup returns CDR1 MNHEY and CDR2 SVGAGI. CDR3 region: CASSYSDSPLGPLHF. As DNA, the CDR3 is TGTGCCAGCAGTTACTCAGACAGTCCATTAGGACCCCTCCACTTT.

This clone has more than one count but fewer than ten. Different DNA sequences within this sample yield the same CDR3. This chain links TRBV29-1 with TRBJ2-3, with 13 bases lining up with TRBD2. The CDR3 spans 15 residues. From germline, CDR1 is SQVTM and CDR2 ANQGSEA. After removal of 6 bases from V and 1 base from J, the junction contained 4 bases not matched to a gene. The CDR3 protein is CSVETSGRGTDTQYF. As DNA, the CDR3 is TGCAGCGTAGAAACTAGCGGGAGGGGCACAGATACGCAGTATTTT.

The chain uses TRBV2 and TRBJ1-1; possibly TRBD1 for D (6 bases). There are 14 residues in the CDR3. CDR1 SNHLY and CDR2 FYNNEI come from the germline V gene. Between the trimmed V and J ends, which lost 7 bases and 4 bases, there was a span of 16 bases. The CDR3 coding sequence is TGTGCCAGCAAGGGGGGGGTAAGGAGCACTGAAGCTTTCTTT. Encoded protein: CASKGGVRSTEAFF.

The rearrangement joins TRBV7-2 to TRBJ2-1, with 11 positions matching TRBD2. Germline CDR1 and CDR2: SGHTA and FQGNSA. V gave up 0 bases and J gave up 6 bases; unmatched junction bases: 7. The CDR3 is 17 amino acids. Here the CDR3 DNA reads TGTGCCAGCAGCTTAGCCGCTAGCGGGGGGACCTTCAATGAGCAGTTCTTC. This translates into CASSLAASGGTFNEQFF.

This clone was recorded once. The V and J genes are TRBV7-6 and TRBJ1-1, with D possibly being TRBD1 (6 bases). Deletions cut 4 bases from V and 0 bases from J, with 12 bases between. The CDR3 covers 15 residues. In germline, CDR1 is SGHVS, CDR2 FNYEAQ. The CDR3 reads CASSSRTDMNTEAFF. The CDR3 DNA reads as TGTGCCAGCAGCTCCCGGACAGACATGAACACTGAAGCTTTCTTT.

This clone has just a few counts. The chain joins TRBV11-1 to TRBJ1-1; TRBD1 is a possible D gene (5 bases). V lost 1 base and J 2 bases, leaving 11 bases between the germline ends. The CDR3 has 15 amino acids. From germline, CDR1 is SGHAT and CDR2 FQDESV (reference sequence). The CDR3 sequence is CASSLETGQNTEAFF. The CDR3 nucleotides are TGTGCCAGCAGCTTAGAAACAGGTCAAAACACTGAAGCTTTCTTT.

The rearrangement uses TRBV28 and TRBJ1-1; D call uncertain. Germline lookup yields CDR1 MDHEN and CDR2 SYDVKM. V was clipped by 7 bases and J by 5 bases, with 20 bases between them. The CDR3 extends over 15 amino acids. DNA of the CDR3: TGTGCCAGCAATCCACTTGGGAGGGAAGGTACTGAAGCTTTCTTT. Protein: CASNPLGREGTEAFF.

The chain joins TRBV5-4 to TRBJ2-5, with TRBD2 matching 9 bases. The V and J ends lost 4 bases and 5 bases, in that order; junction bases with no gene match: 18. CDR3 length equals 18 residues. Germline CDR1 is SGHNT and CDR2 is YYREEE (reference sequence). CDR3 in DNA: TGTGCCAGCAGCCCCAGAGGCGGTAGCGGGGGCCGAGGGGAGACCCAGTACTTC. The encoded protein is CASSPRGGSGGRGETQYF.

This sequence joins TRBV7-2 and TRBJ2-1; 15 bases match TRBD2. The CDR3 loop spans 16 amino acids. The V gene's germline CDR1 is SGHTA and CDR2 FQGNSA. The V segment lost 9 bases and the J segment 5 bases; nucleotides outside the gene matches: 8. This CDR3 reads CASGLAGGSRDNEQFF. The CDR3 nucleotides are TGTGCCAGTGGACTAGCGGGGGGGTCTCGGGACAATGAGCAGTTCTTC.

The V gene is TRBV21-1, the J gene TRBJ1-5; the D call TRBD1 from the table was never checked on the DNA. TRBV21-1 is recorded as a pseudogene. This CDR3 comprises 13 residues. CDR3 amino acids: CASSLGQGQPQHF. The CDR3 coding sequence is TGTGCCAGCAGCTTGGGACAGGGTCAGCCCCAGCATTTT.

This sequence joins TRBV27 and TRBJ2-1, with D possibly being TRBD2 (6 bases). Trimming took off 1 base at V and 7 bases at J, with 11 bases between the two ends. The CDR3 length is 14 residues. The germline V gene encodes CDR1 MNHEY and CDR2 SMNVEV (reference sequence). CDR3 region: CASSLFPSVNEQFF. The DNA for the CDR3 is TGTGCCAGCAGTTTATTTCCTAGCGTGAATGAGCAGTTCTTC.

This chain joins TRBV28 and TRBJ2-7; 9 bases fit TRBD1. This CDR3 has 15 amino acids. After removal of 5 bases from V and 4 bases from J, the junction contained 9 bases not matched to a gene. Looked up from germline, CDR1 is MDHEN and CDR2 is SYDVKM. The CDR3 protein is CASSPPTGGPYEQYF. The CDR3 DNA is TGTGCCAGCAGTCCTCCGACAGGGGGGCCATACGAGCAGTACTTC.

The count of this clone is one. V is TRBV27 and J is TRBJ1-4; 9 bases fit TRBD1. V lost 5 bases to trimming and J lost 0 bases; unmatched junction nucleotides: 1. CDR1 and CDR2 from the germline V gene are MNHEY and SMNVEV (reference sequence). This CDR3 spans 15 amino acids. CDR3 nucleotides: TGTGCCAGCAGTGACAGGGGGGCAACTAATGAAAAACTGTTTTTT. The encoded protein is CASSDRGATNEKLFF. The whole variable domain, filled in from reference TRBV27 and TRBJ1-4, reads EAQVTQNPRYLITVTGKKLTVTCSQNMNHEYMSWYRQDPGLGLRQIYYSMNVEVTDKGDVPEGYKVSRKEKRNFPLILESPSPNQTSLYFCASSDRGATNEKLFFGSGTQLSVL.

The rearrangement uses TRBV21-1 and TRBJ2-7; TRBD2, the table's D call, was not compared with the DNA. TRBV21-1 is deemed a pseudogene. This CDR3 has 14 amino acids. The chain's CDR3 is CASSNEVGGHEQYF. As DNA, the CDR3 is TGTGCCAGCAGCAATGAGGTAGGCGGGCACGAGCAGTACTTC.

The CDR3 protein is CASSLSGGRAGTGELFF. For the CDR3, the DNA is TGCGCCAGCAGCTTGTCTGGCGGGAGGGCCGGTACCGGGGAGCTGTTTTTT. The chain is built from TRBV5-1 and TRBJ2-2; TRBD2 aligns across 9 bases. This CDR3 contains 17 residues. V gave up 1 base and J gave up 5 bases; unmatched junction bases: 9. Germline CDR1 SGHRS, CDR2 YFSETQ.

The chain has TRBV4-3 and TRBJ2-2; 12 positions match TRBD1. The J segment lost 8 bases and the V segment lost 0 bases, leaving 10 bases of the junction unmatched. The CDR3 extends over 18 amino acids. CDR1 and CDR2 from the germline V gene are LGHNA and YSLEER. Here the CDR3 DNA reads TGCGCCAGCAGCCAAGATTCGCCGGGACAGGGGGCAAAAGGGGAGCTGTTTTTT. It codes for CASSQDSPGQGAKGELFF.

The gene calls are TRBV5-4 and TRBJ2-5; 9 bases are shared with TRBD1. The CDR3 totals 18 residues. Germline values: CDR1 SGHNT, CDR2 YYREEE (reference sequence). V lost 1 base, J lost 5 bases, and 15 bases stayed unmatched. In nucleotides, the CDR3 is TGTGCCAGCAGCTTGTCCGGGACAGGGTACCTATTGGGGGAGACCCAGTACTTC. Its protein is CASSLSGTGYLLGETQYF.

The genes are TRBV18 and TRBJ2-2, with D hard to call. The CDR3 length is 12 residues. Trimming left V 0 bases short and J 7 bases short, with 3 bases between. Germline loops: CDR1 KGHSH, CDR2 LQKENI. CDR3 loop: CASSPPGGELFF. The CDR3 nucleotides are TGTGCCAGCTCACCACCCGGCGGGGAGCTGTTTTTT. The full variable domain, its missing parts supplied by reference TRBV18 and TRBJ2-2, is NAGVMQNPRHLVRRRGQEARLRCSPMKGHSHVYWYRQLPEEGLKFMVYLQKENIIDESGMPKERFSAEFPKEGPSILRIQQVVRGDSAAYFCASSPPGGELFFGEGSRLTVL.

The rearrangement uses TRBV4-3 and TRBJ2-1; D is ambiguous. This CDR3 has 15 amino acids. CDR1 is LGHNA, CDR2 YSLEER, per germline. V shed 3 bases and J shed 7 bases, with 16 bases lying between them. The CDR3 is CASSQAVPPINEQFF. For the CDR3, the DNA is TGCGCCAGCAGCCAGGCGGTACCCCCGATAAATGAGCAGTTCTTC.

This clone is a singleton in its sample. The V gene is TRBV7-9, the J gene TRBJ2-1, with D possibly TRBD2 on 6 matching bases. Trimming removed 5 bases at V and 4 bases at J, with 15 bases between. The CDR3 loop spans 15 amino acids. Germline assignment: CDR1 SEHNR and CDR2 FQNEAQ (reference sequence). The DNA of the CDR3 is TGTGCCAGCAGCCGCTTTAGCGGAGATTACAATGAGCAGTTCTTC. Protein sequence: CASSRFSGDYNEQFF.

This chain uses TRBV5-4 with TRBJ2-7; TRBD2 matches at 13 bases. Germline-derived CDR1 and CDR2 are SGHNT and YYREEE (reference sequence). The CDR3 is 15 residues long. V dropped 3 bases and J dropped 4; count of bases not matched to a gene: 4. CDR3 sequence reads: CASSSLAGGGYEQYF. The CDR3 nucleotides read TGTGCCAGCAGCTCACTAGCGGGAGGGGGGTACGAGCAGTACTTC.

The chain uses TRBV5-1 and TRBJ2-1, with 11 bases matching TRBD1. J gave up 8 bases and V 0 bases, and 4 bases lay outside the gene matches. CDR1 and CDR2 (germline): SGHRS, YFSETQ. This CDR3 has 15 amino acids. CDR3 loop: CASSLVGQGVDEQFF. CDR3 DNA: TGCGCCAGCAGCTTGGTGGGACAGGGGGTCGATGAGCAGTTCTTC.

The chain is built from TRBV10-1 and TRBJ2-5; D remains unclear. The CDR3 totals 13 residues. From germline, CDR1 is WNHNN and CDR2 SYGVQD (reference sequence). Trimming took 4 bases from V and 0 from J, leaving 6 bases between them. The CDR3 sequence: CASSARNQETQYF. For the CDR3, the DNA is TGCGCCAGCAGTGCGAGGAACCAAGAGACCCAGTACTTC.

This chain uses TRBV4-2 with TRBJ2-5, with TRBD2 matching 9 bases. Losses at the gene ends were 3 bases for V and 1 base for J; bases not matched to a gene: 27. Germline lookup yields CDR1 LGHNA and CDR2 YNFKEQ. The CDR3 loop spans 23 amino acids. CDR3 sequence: CASSQVGGSGRRVGASIQETQYF. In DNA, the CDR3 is TGTGCCAGCAGCCAGGTGGGGGGTAGCGGGAGACGCGTTGGGGCAAGTATCCAAGAGACCCAGTACTTC.

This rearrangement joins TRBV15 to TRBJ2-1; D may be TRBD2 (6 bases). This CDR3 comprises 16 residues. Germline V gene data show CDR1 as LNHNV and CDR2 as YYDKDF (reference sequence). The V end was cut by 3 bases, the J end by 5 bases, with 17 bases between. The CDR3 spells CATSRVTGVGNNEQFF. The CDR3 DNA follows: TGTGCCACCAGCAGGGTAACGGGAGTCGGTAACAATGAGCAGTTCTTC.